These 3 T cell receptor beta chains were sequenced from one sample in a study of T cell changes during pregnancy in multiple sclerosis. The table came from immunoSEQ multiplex PCR; TCRdb's copy has only in-frame clones and leaves some out. The sample shows tens of thousands of clones, roughly 92% of them seen only once. This sample comprised CD4+ T cells from peripheral blood mononuclear cells, obtained before pregnancy. These receptors all stem from a female donor with multiple sclerosis, enrolled in a pregnancy study.

The chain carries TRBV9 and TRBJ2-7, with D unclear. The germline V and J ends were trimmed by 5 bases and 0 bases, with 9 bases remaining between them. Germline CDR1 and CDR2: SGDLS and YYNGEE. This CDR3 has 13 amino acids. DNA for the CDR3: TGTGCCAGCAGTTTAGAGTCCTCCTACGAGCAGTACTTC. Residues: CASSLESSYEQYF. Based on the CDR3 plus reference TRBV9 and TRBJ2-7, the full variable domain is DSGVTQTPKHLITATGQRVTLRCSPRSGDLSVYWYQQSLDQGLQFLIQYYNGEERAKGNILERFSAQQFPDLHSELNLSSLELGDSALYFCASSLESSYEQYFGPGTRLTVT.

This chain uses TRBV7-2 with TRBJ2-7; D remains unclear. Trimming shortened V by 2 bases and J by 2 bases, and 7 bases separated the two germline ends. CDR1 is SGHTA and CDR2 is FQGNSA in the germline V gene. The CDR3 length is 13 residues. The CDR3 DNA follows: TGTGCCAGCAGCTTAATGAGCGCCTACGAGCAGTACTTC. It is translated as CASSLMSAYEQYF.

The gene calls are TRBV19 and TRBJ2-1; TRBD2 aligns across 9 bases. CDR1 LNHDA and CDR2 SQIVND come from the germline V gene (reference sequence). The V and J ends lost 3 bases and 4 bases, in that order; junction bases with no gene match: 7. The CDR3 extends over 16 amino acids. For the CDR3, the DNA is TGTGCCAGTAGTATCCCGGGGCGGGGGGGTTACAATGAGCAGTTCTTC. This translates into CASSIPGRGGYNEQFF.